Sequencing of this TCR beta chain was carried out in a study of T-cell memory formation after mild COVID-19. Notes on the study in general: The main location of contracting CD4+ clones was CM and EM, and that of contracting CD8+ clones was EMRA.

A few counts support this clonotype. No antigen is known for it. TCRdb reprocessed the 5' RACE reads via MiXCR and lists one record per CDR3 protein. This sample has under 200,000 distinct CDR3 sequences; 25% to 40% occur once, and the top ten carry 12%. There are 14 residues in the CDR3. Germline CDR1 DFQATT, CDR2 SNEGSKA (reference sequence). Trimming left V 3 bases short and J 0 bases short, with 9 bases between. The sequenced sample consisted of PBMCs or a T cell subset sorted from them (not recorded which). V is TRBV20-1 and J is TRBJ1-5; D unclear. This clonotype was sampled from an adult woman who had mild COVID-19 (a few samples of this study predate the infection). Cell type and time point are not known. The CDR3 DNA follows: TGCAGTGCTAGTATGCAGTATAGCAATCAGCCCCAGCATTTT. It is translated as CSASMQYSNQPQHF.